Detailed here is one T cell receptor beta chain. The antigen remains unidentified. V shed 5 bases and J shed 2 bases, with 11 bases lying between them. The germline V gene encodes CDR1 SGHRS and CDR2 YFSETQ. This CDR3 has 13 residues. The data originate from a study of blood T cells in healthy people across ages. Overall study: Template switching caught about one barcoded beta molecule for each two T cells. Points from the study as a whole: PBMCs left unsorted prevented a conclusive naive versus antigen-experienced comparison. With naive T cell percentage, TCR beta diversity showed a strong correlation. Across the age range, TCR beta diversity per million T cells fell in a roughly linear way.

The use of a sample-barcoded 5' primer and a J-beta primer mix characterized a second PCR of about 6 to 11 cycles. MiXCR was run by TCRdb on the 5' RACE reads, yielding one entry per CDR3 protein. The table includes about 650,000 distinct CDR3 sequences, approximately 29% detected once. The receptor's source is a woman older than 75 in good health. This chain joins TRBV5-1 and TRBJ2-7; maybe TRBD1 (6 bases). The source material was blood. Written as DNA, the CDR3 is TGCGCCAGCAGTTGGGACATTCCCTACGAGCAGTACTTC. This codes for CASSWDIPYEQYF.